Listed here is a single TCR beta chain. The data are from a study of blood T cell repertoires in COVID-19. Clinical history reported by participants formed the basis on which cohorts were assigned. The CDR3 covers 15 residues. Profiling relied on immunoSEQ multiplex PCR, and the TCRdb table lists in-frame clones only, not all of them. Of around 250,000 clones listed, 80% to 90% are singletons. The chain combines TRBV1 with TRBJ2-2; the table's D call TRBD2 went unverified against the DNA. TRBV1 is deemed a pseudogene. What was sequenced was PBMCs or T cells enriched from blood (not recorded which). The sequence was collected from a woman aged 40 to 50 who had been exposed to COVID-19. This CDR3 is CTSSCQEGNTGELFF. The CDR3 DNA sequence: TGCACCAGCAGCTGTCAGGAGGGGAACACCGGGGAGCTGTTTTTT.